The 9 T cell receptor beta chains below all came from one sample that was sequenced in a study of graft-versus-host responses after intestinal transplantation. The data were produced by immunoSEQ multiplex PCR, yet TCRdb's version contains in-frame clones alone and is incomplete. Among 35,000 to 45,000 clones, roughly 86% were seen once, and the ten largest hold approximately 6.9%. The material was PBMCs, obtained approximately 270 days after transplant. These receptors all come from a human patient who received an intestinal transplant, so some T cells may come from the graft donor.

This chain uses TRBV11-3 with TRBJ2-3; 9 positions match TRBD2. This CDR3 spans 18 amino acids. CDR1 is SGHNT, CDR2 YENEEA, per germline. Unmatched junction bases numbered 9, after V lost 1 base and J lost 1 base. CDR3 in amino acids: CASSLGFDSGGGTDTQYF. The CDR3 region has the DNA TGTGCCAGCAGCTTAGGCTTCGATAGCGGGGGAGGCACAGATACGCAGTATTTT.

The chain has TRBV11-2 and TRBJ1-3; D unresolved. Germline assignment: CDR1 SGHAT and CDR2 FQNNGV. V was shortened by 3 bases and J by 0 bases, with 9 bases between the two germline ends. CDR3 length: 15 amino acids. CDR3 protein: CASSLEPFSGNTIYF. The CDR3 DNA reads TGTGCCAGCAGCTTGGAGCCTTTCTCTGGAAACACCATATATTTT.

The rearrangement uses TRBV4-3 and TRBJ2-1, with D possibly TRBD2 on 5 matching bases. Germline CDR1 reads LGHNA; CDR2 reads YSLEER. The germline V and J ends were trimmed by 4 bases and 4 bases, with 8 bases remaining between them. The CDR3 length is 13 residues. CDR3 sequence: CASSRREYNEQFF. Here the CDR3 DNA reads TGCGCCAGCAGCCGCCGGGAATACAATGAGCAGTTCTTC.

This sequence joins TRBV5-6 and TRBJ2-7; the D call may be TRBD1 or TRBD2 (5 bases each). Germline-derived CDR1 and CDR2 are SGHDT and YYEEEE. Trimming pared 2 bases from V and 9 bases from J, leaving 18 bases between. This CDR3 region has 14 residues. The CDR3 here is CASSLRDPFTRQYF. The CDR3 DNA sequence: TGTGCCAGCAGCTTACGGGACCCCTTTACCCGGCAGTACTTC.

This chain connects TRBV29-1 to TRBJ1-2; D is unresolved. Trimming removed 3 bases at V and 0 bases at J, with 14 bases between. This CDR3 comprises 15 residues. Looked up from germline, CDR1 is SQVTM and CDR2 is ANQGSEA. The CDR3 DNA follows: TGCAGCGTTGAGTACGAAGGCAGTGCTAACTATGGCTACACCTTC. It is translated as CSVEYEGSANYGYTF. The whole variable domain, filled in from reference TRBV29-1 and TRBJ1-2, reads SAVISQKPSRDICQRGTSLTIQCQVDSQVTMMFWYRQQPGQSLTLIATANQGSEATYESGFVIDKFPISRPNLTFSTLTVSNMSPEDSSIYLCSVEYEGSANYGYTFGSGTRLTVV.

The chain links TRBV29-1 to TRBJ2-7, with D possibly TRBD1 on 7 matching bases. The CDR3 length is 14 residues. Germline assignment: CDR1 SQVTM and CDR2 ANQGSEA. Trimming removed 4 bases from V and 1 base from J, with 14 bases in between. The CDR3 sequence is CSVGWGDSSYEQYF. The CDR3 DNA follows: TGCAGCGTTGGGTGGGGGGACAGTTCCTACGAGCAGTACTTC.

The V gene is TRBV6-1, the J gene TRBJ1-1; D gene unclear. V lost 4 bases, J lost 4 bases, and 4 bases lay in between. Germline values: CDR1 MNHNS, CDR2 SASEGT. The CDR3 length is 11 residues. DNA for the CDR3: TGTGCCAGCAGTGGGGGCACTGAAGCTTTCTTT. Residues: CASSGGTEAFF.

The V and J genes are TRBV2 and TRBJ1-3; possible D gene TRBD1, 5 bases. The ends were cut back, 4 bases at V and 4 bases at J, with 14 bases in the middle. Looked up from germline, CDR1 is SNHLY and CDR2 is FYNNEI. This CDR3 region has 15 residues. The DNA of the CDR3 is TGTGCCAGCAGTGTTCAGGGATTTTCGGGAAACACCATATATTTT. Encoded protein: CASSVQGFSGNTIYF. The whole variable domain, filled in from reference TRBV2 and TRBJ1-3, reads EPEVTQTPSHQVTQMGQEVILRCVPISNHLYFYWYRQILGQKVEFLVSFYNNEISEKSEIFDDQFSVERPDGSNFTLKIRSTKLEDSAMYFCASSVQGFSGNTIYFGEGSWLTVV.

The V call is TRBV20-1, the J call TRBJ1-1, with D unresolved. Germline V CDR1 and CDR2: DFQATT, SNEGSKA (reference sequence). Trimming left V 4 bases short and J 1 base short, with 4 bases between. The CDR3 consists of 11 residues. The CDR3 DNA follows: TGCAGTGCTAACGGGAACACTGAAGCTTTCTTT. This codes for CSANGNTEAFF.